The clone carrying this TCR beta chain was seen a single time. Clones were sequenced by immunoSEQ multiplex PCR, and TCRdb holds only the in-frame ones, with some missing. This table holds approximately 97,000 clones, around four fifths found once. These data come from a study of control samples from healthy donors and cancer patients. V shed 2 bases and J 1 base; nucleotides not matched to a gene: 3. This CDR3 is built from 15 residues. Germline CDR1 SNHLY, CDR2 FYNNEI. The V gene is TRBV2, the J gene TRBJ1-1, with 8 bases identical to TRBD1. The sequence came from a young man in good health. The specimen sequenced was blood. As DNA, the CDR3 is TGTGCCAGCAGTGAATCACAGGGGGAGAACACTGAAGCTTTCTTT. Translation: CASSESQGENTEAFF.